This T cell receptor beta chain was recovered during a study of post-analysis software for immune sequencing data. On the study more broadly: Progressive-relapsing, secondary progressive and relapsing-remitting multiple sclerosis were among the disease courses included. Study-wide points: The study found TRBV5-6, TRBV5-1 and TRBV20-1 among four to six TRBV segments more frequent in patients than controls. Normalized Chao1 diversity was significantly lower in multiple sclerosis patients than in controls.

In the case of this clonotype: What it binds is unknown.

Tagging with unique molecular identifiers was a feature of the TCR beta cDNA libraries. When roughly 1 to 10 million T cells were used, they gave hundreds of thousands of cDNA molecules. In TCRdb, the PCR reads were re-called with MiXCR into one record per CDR3 protein. Of roughly 600,000 distinct CDR3 sequences in the sample, 40% to 50% were seen once. There are 12 residues in the CDR3. Trimming removed 7 bases from V and 5 bases from J, with 12 bases in between. CDR1 is SNHLY and CDR2 is FYNNEI in the germline V gene. This chain connects TRBV2 to TRBJ2-7, with D perhaps assigned TRBD1 or TRBD2 (6 bases each). The TCR sequence derives from a girl aged 5 to 17 with multiple sclerosis. The sequenced sample consisted of blood. The CDR3 loop reads CASKPEGDEQYF. CDR3 nucleotides: TGTGCCAGCAAACCGGAGGGGGACGAGCAGTACTTC.